The 17 T cell receptor beta chains below were found in one sample sequenced in a study of PD-1 blockade in classical Hodgkin lymphoma (dated by TCRdb to 2020 to 2021). Library preparation used the immunoSEQ multiplex PCR assay. In TCRdb, the immuneACCESS table is reduced to in-frame sequences with V and J assigned. These tables do not hold every clone; where another copy was compared, an unresolved V gene accounts for under half, and the others remain unexplained. The sample table records some 14,000 clones; roughly 75% of these occur just once. About 24% of the sample comes from the top ten. The time point tag for this specimen amounts to: cycle 1 day 1 (C1D1), immediately before nivolumab initiation. Every trial patient had relapsed following autologous stem cell transplantation, and prior brentuximab vedotin exposure was what differed among cohorts A, B and C. The input for sequencing was peripheral blood mononuclear cells (PBMCs), taken at baseline. Source of these receptors: a human donor with classical Hodgkin lymphoma.

V usage is TRBV7-2 and J usage is TRBJ2-5; 8 bases match TRBD1. Looked up from germline, CDR1 is SGHTA and CDR2 is FQGNSA. The CDR3 consists of 15 residues. V trimming: 6 bases; J trimming: 2 bases; junction bases outside the gene matches: 8. The DNA for the CDR3 is TGTGCCAGCAGTTCAGGGGGCTTCGGGCAAGAGACCCAGTACTTC. Its translation is CASSSGGFGQETQYF.

The chain combines TRBV18 with TRBJ1-1; D remains ambiguous. The CDR3 runs 13 residues. Trimming stripped 2 bases from V and 3 bases from J, with 7 bases between. Germline CDR1 reads KGHSH; CDR2 reads LQKENI. The CDR3 reads CASSPIQDTEAFF. In DNA form, the CDR3 reads TGTGCCAGCTCACCAATCCAGGACACTGAAGCTTTCTTT.

V and J are TRBV18 and TRBJ1-1; D gene ambiguous. Germline CDR1 and CDR2: KGHSH and LQKENI. V was cut by 3 bases and J by 6 bases, with 14 bases left in between. CDR3 size: 14 residues. The CDR3 here is CASSPSSGGSEAFF. The CDR3 DNA reads as TGTGCCAGCTCACCCTCCTCAGGCGGGTCTGAAGCTTTCTTT.

The sample holds a few counts of this clone. V gene TRBV6-5 combines with J gene TRBJ2-2, with D perhaps TRBD2 (6 bases). CDR1 and CDR2 (germline): MNHEY, SVGAGI. The CDR3 covers 12 residues. The V end lost 6 bases, the J end lost 6 bases, and 8 bases lay between the germline ends. CDR3 amino acids: CASRGGAGELFF. In DNA, the CDR3 is TGTGCCAGCAGGGGAGGAGCCGGGGAGCTGTTTTTT.

The chain couples TRBV6-6 to TRBJ2-4; a weak D match, TRBD1 (6 bases). Looked up from germline, CDR1 is MNHNY and CDR2 is SVGAGI (reference sequence). Deletions cut 9 bases from V and 1 base from J, with 16 bases between. This CDR3 has 15 residues. CDR3 DNA sequence: TGTGCCAGTACAACAGGGCTGGTCGCCAAAAACATTCAGTACTTC. As protein: CASTTGLVAKNIQYF.

The chain couples TRBV4-3 to TRBJ2-2, with 9 bases fitting TRBD1. The CDR3 has 16 amino acids. Germline V lookup: CDR1 LGHNA, CDR2 YSLEER. V lost 3 bases, J lost 5 bases, and 7 bases stayed unmatched. For the CDR3, the DNA is TGCGCCAGCAGCCACCTACAGGGGGCGGGAACCGGGGAGCTGTTTTTT. Translating it yields CASSHLQGAGTGELFF.

The V gene is TRBV6-6, the J gene TRBJ1-2; D gene ambiguous. V lost 1 base and J lost 2, with 11 bases in between. CDR3 length: 15 amino acids. CDR1 and CDR2 from the germline V gene are MNHNY and SVGAGI (reference sequence). As DNA, the CDR3 is TGTGCCAGCAGTTACTACCTCGACGGAAACTATGGCTACACCTTC. Translation: CASSYYLDGNYGYTF.

The genes are TRBV6-5 and TRBJ2-3; the match to TRBD1 covers 8 bases. J gave up 2 bases and V 6 bases, and 7 bases lay outside the gene matches. The CDR3 is 15 residues long. CDR1 and CDR2 (germline): MNHEY, SVGAGI. The CDR3 spells CASSYGQGLTDTQYF. The CDR3 DNA reads as TGTGCCAGCAGCTATGGACAGGGCCTCACAGATACGCAGTATTTT.

This clone was picked up a small number of times. The V gene is TRBV7-2, the J gene TRBJ1-5; 7 nucleotides agree with TRBD1. Unmatched junction bases numbered 6, after V lost 1 base and J lost 6 bases. The CDR3 covers 15 residues. CDR1 and CDR2 from the germline V gene are SGHTA and FQGNSA. This chain's CDR3 is CASSLGRGFVQPQHF. The DNA of the CDR3 is TGTGCCAGCAGCTTAGGCAGGGGGTTCGTTCAGCCCCAGCATTTT.

The gene calls are TRBV19 and TRBJ2-3; TRBD2 might be the D (5 bases). The CDR3 is 15 residues long. Trimming stripped 6 bases from V and 3 bases from J, with 16 bases between. From germline, CDR1 is LNHDA and CDR2 SQIVND (reference sequence). The CDR3 protein is CASSPAGGLTDTQYF. Here the CDR3 DNA reads TGTGCCAGTAGCCCGGCGGGCGGCCTTACAGATACGCAGTATTTT.

This sequence joins TRBV28 and TRBJ1-2; D is undetermined. The ends were cut back, 3 bases at V and 2 bases at J, with 7 bases in the middle. Germline values: CDR1 MDHEN, CDR2 SYDVKM. The CDR3 loop spans 13 amino acids. CDR3 sequence: CASSFNGNYGYTF. The CDR3 DNA follows: TGTGCCAGCAGTTTTAACGGAAACTATGGCTACACCTTC.

This clone was counted only a few times. The CDR3: CASTSVLTTDTQYF. The CDR3 DNA reads TGTGCCAGCACCTCGGTACTTACCACAGATACGCAGTATTTT. The chain is built from TRBV2 and TRBJ2-3; D unclear. V was trimmed by 7 bases and J by 2 bases, leaving 13 bases between them. The germline CDR1 and CDR2 sequences are SNHLY and FYNNEI. The CDR3 runs 14 residues.

The chain carries TRBV2 and TRBJ1-1; a weak D match, TRBD1 (6 bases). CDR1 SNHLY and CDR2 FYNNEI come from the germline V gene. Trimming took 4 bases from V and 1 from J, leaving 10 bases between them. This CDR3 has 14 residues. The CDR3 protein is CASSVGGPNTEAFF. The CDR3 DNA reads as TGTGCCAGCAGTGTCGGGGGGCCGAACACTGAAGCTTTCTTT.

V is TRBV6-5 and J is TRBJ2-2; 9 bases are a match to TRBD2. The CDR3 is made up of 15 amino acids. Germline CDR1 MNHEY, CDR2 SVGAGI. J gave up 5 bases and V 2 bases, and 3 bases lay outside the gene matches. The CDR3 sequence is CASSYGLAGTGELFF. The CDR3 DNA reads as TGTGCCAGCAGTTACGGGCTAGCGGGAACCGGGGAGCTGTTTTTT.

The chain's CDR3 is CASSLTSYINYGYTF. CDR3 in DNA: TGTGCCAGCAGCCTGACCTCATACATTAACTATGGCTACACCTTC. The rearrangement links TRBV6-5 to TRBJ1-2; D not resolved. The V end lost 6 bases, the J end lost 1 base, and 15 bases lay between the germline ends. CDR1 and CDR2 from the germline V gene are MNHEY and SVGAGI. This CDR3 has 15 amino acids.

This rearrangement joins TRBV11-2 to TRBJ2-7; 7 bases match TRBD1. J was trimmed by 0 bases and V by 4 bases; bases with no gene match: 3. The CDR3 spans 14 residues. Germline V lookup: CDR1 SGHAT, CDR2 FQNNGV. Written as DNA, the CDR3 is TGTGCCAGCAGCTCGACAGGGATCTCCTACGAGCAGTACTTC. This gives the protein CASSSTGISYEQYF.

The rearrangement links TRBV30 to TRBJ2-1, with TRBD2 as a possible D gene (6 bases). The germline V gene has CDR1 GTSNPN and CDR2 SVGIG (reference sequence). The CDR3 totals 14 residues. V lost 1 base and J lost 3, with 10 bases in between. CDR3 residues: CAWSGGEIYNEQFF. The CDR3 DNA is TGTGCCTGGAGTGGGGGGGAAATCTACAATGAGCAGTTCTTC.